The T cell receptor beta chain under discussion was sequenced for a study of Graves' ophthalmopathy and Graves' hyperthyroidism. Study at large: Samples of peripheral blood were obtained at initial diagnosis, prior to treatment of any kind.

Findings of the study overall: For predicting ophthalmopathy progression, the model had roughly 64% sensitivity and approximately 72% specificity. Between ophthalmopathy and stable hyperthyroidism, a 13-signature model drew a separation with 87.88% sensitivity and over 80% specificity. Among expanded thyroid clonotypes above 0.001 frequency, most also occurred in blood.

Amplification from RNA transcripts yielded the TCR beta CDR3 regions. Following a first-round RT-PCR that used HTBI primers, a second-round multiplex PCR was carried out. TCRdb independently ran MiXCR on the multiplex PCR reads; one entry per CDR3 protein. The data hold 740,000 or so distinct CDR3 sequences, with roughly 41% observed a single time. This clonotype has more than one count but fewer than ten. Its specificity is unknown. An end of the junction does not agree with germline; a read error may underlie this. Per the germline V gene, CDR1 is ENHRY and CDR2 is SYGVKD. This CDR3 is built from 14 residues.

This chain uses TRBV10-3 with TRBJ1-4; no reliable D call. The TCR comes from an adult man with Graves' ophthalmopathy. Sequencing was carried out using peripheral blood. The CDR3 spells CASSEAQVSEKLFF. The CDR3 DNA is TGTGCCAGCAGTGAAGCCCAAGTCAGCGAAAAACTGTTTTTT.